This T cell receptor (beta chain) stems from a study of blood T cell repertoires in COVID-19. The wider study: Samples representing acute and convalescent COVID-19 were sourced from the United States, Italy and Spain.

In the authors' workflow: How many nucleated cells were present was estimated from reference gene primer amplification. Profiled with immunoSEQ multiplex PCR; TCRdb holds only in-frame clones, not every one. D and trimming come from the DNA, and the V and J calls and clone size come from that table. The sample holds a few hundred thousand clones, around 87% seen once. This clone has only a few counts. The CDR3 is 15 residues long. Trimming stripped 2 bases from V and 3 bases from J, with 11 bases between. Germline assignment: CDR1 MNHEY and CDR2 SMNVEV (reference sequence). The chain employs TRBV27 and TRBJ1-5, with TRBD1 as a possible D gene (5 bases). Material: peripheral blood. The source of this sequence is a man between 18 and 35 years old with active or convalescent COVID-19. This CDR3 is CASSLGGVANQPQHF. The CDR3 nucleotides are TGTGCCAGCAGTTTAGGGGGGGTGGCCAATCAGCCCCAGCATTTT.